A single sample gave rise to the 10 T cell receptor beta chains below, sequenced in a study of blood T cell repertoires in COVID-19. Method: immunoSEQ multiplex PCR; TCRdb's copy keeps in-frame clones and lacks some. The sample lists 73,000 or so clones; around 82% were seen once. The source material was peripheral blood. The receptor source for this set is a man in his fifties with active COVID-19.

V is TRBV12-3 or TRBV12-4 and J is TRBJ2-5; no firm D call. There are 12 residues in the CDR3. Between the trimmed V and J ends, which lost 3 bases and 5 bases, there was a span of 7 bases. CDR3 sequence (DNA): TGTGCCAGCAGTTTTTGGCAGGAGACCCAGTACTTC. Amino acids: CASSFWQETQYF.

This chain joins TRBV3-1 (or the pseudogene TRBV3-2) and TRBJ2-3, with TRBD2 matching 7 bases. The CDR3 contains 14 residues. In germline, CDR1 is LGHDT, CDR2 YNNKEL (reference sequence). V shed 7 bases, J shed 5 bases, and the junction held 9 bases outside the gene matches. CDR3 sequence: CASKRREWGDTQYF. CDR3 coding DNA: TGTGCCAGCAAAAGGCGGGAGTGGGGAGATACGCAGTATTTT.

J is TRBJ1-6 and V is TRBV10-3, with D possibly matching TRBD1 (5 bases). Trimming pared 2 bases from V and 7 bases from J, leaving 9 bases between. Germline V gives CDR1 ENHRY, CDR2 SYGVKD. CDR3 size: 14 residues. The CDR3 reads CAISEGAWNSPLHF. The CDR3 bases are TGTGCCATCAGTGAGGGGGCCTGGAATTCACCCCTCCACTTT.

The genes are TRBV4-1 and TRBJ2-2, with a tentative D call TRBD1 (6 bases). Trimming pared 8 bases from V and 1 base from J, leaving 23 bases between. Per the germline V gene, CDR1 is MGHRA and CDR2 is YSYEKL. There are 18 residues in the CDR3. The CDR3 spells CASRPTQGQPLNTGELFF. The CDR3 nucleotides are TGCGCCAGCCGGCCGACGCAGGGGCAACCCCTGAACACCGGGGAGCTGTTTTTT.

The chain carries TRBV9 and TRBJ2-1; the match to TRBD2 covers 9 bases. The CDR3 is 16 residues long. Unmatched junction bases numbered 3, after V lost 0 bases and J lost 2 bases. Germline values: CDR1 SGDLS, CDR2 YYNGEE. CDR3: CASSVVSGSPYNEQFF. The CDR3 DNA reads TGTGCCAGCAGCGTAGTTAGCGGGAGTCCCTACAATGAGCAGTTCTTC.

The chain links TRBV27 to TRBJ2-1; no definite D call. V shed 2 bases and J shed 0 bases, with 14 bases lying between them. CDR3 size: 17 residues. Germline CDR1 reads MNHEY; CDR2 reads SMNVEV (reference sequence). The CDR3 DNA sequence: TGTGCCAGCAGTTTAGCAAAGCGATTCAGCTCCTACAATGAGCAGTTCTTC. Translating gives CASSLAKRFSSYNEQFF.

The sample holds one count of this clone. The gene calls are TRBV5-1 and TRBJ1-5, with a weak D call TRBD1 (5 bases). V was trimmed by 4 bases and J by 7 bases, leaving 18 bases between them. The CDR3 has 15 amino acids. In germline, CDR1 is SGHRS, CDR2 YFSETQ. CDR3 in DNA: TGCGCCAGCAGCCCGACAGCAGGCCCTGGACAGCCCCAGCATTTT. The encoded protein is CASSPTAGPGQPQHF.

The V gene is TRBV27, the J gene TRBJ1-4; TRBD1 aligns across 8 bases. J was trimmed by 3 bases and V by 3 bases; bases with no gene match: 3. The CDR3 loop spans 15 amino acids. In germline, CDR1 is MNHEY, CDR2 SMNVEV (reference sequence). Here the CDR3 reads CASSLGQVSNEKLFF. In DNA form, the CDR3 reads TGTGCCAGCAGTTTGGGACAGGTGTCTAATGAAAAACTGTTTTTT.

This chain joins TRBV3-1 (or the pseudogene TRBV3-2) and TRBJ2-5, with 8 bases lining up with TRBD2. This CDR3 comprises 16 residues. Germline assignment: CDR1 LGHDT and CDR2 YNNKEL (reference sequence). The V segment lost 0 bases and the J segment 4 bases; nucleotides outside the gene matches: 7. The CDR3 is CASSQDYSGGGETQYF. The CDR3 DNA reads as TGTGCCAGCAGCCAAGATTACAGCGGGGGAGGAGAGACCCAGTACTTC.

V usage is TRBV6-2 or TRBV6-3 and J usage is TRBJ2-7; TRBD1 agrees at 9 bases. The V segment lost 2 bases and the J segment 3 bases; nucleotides outside the gene matches: 5. CDR1 MNHEY and CDR2 SVGEGT come from the germline V gene. CDR3 length: 15 amino acids. DNA for the CDR3: TGTGCCAGCAGTTACCGGGGACAGGGTATCTACGAGCAGTACTTC. It encodes CASSYRGQGIYEQYF.